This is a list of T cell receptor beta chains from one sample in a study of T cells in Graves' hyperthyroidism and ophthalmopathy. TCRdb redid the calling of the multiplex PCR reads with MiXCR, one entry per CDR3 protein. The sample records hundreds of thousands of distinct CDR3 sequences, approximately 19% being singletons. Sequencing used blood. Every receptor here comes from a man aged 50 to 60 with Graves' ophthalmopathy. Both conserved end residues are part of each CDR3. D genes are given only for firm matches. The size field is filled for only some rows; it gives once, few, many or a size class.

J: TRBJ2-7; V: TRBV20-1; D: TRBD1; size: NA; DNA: TGCAGTGCTAAGGTCAGGGGGTCCTACGAGCAGTACTTC; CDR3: CSAKVRGSYEQYF
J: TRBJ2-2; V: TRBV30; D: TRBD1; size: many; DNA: TGTGCCTGGGATGACAGGGTCTGGACCGGGGAGCTGTTTTTT; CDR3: CAWDDRVWTGELFF
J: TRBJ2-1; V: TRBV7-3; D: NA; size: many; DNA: TGTGCCAGCGGCACCGTTAATGAGCAGTTCTTC; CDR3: CASGTVNEQFF
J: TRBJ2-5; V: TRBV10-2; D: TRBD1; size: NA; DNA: TGCGCCAGCAGTGGGGGACAGCAAGAGACCCAGTACTTC; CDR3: CASSGGQQETQYF
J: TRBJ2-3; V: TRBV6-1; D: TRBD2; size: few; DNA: TGTGCCAGCAGCAAAGGACTAGCGGGAGGTAGTACGCAGTATTTT; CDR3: CASSKGLAGGSTQYF
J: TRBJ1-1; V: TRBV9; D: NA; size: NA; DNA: TGTGCCAGCAGCGGAGGACAGTCGAACACTGAAGCTTTCTTT; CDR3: CASSGGQSNTEAFF
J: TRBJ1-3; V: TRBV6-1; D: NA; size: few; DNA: TGTGCAAGTGCCCTCTCTGGAAACACCATATATTTT; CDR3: CASALSGNTIYF
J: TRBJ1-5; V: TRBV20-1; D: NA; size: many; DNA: TGCAGTGCTAGAGTCCCGGGGGCTTTTCAGCCCCAGCATTTT; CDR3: CSARVPGAFQPQHF
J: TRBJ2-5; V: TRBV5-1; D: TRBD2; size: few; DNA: TGCGCCAGCAGCCCGGGACTAGCGGGATTCGACAGCTCGGAGGCGTACTTC; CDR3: CASSPGLAGFDSSEAYF
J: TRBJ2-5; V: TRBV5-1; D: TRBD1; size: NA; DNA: TGTGCCAGCAGCTTAGACGGGACAGGGGTTGTAGAGACCCAGTACTTC; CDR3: CASSLDGTGVVETQYF
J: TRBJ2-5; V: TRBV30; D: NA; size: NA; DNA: TGTGCCTGGAGTGTCCAGGGAAGTCTGACCCAGTACTTC; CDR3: CAWSVQGSLTQYF
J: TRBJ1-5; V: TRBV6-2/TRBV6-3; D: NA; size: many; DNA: TGTGCCAGCACCTTCGGGATCAATCAGCCCCAGCATTTT; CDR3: CASTFGINQPQHF
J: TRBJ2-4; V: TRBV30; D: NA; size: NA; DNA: TGTGCCTGGAGTGTACCCACCTTAGCTAAAAACATTCAGTACTTC; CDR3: CAWSVPTLAKNIQYF
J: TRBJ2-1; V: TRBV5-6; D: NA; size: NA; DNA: TGTGCCAGCAGCTTGGTTGGGGGTAGCTCGGGAAATGAGCAGTTCTTC; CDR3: CASSLVGGSSGNEQFF
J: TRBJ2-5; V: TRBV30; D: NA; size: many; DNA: TGTGCCTGGAGGAGGGAACGTTCAAAGTACTTC; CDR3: CAWRRERSKYF
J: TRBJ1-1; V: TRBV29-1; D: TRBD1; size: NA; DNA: TGCAGCGTAAAGGACCCGGGACAGAATACTGAAGCTTTCTTT; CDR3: CSVKDPGQNTEAFF
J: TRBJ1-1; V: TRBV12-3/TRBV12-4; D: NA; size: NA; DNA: TGTGCCAGCAGTCCCCAATGGAGTGAAGCTTTCTTT; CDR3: CASSPQWSEAFF
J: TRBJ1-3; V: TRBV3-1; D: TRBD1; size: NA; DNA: TGTGCCAGCAGCCTCCCTATCGGGACAGTAGGAAACACCATATATTTT; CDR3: CASSLPIGTVGNTIYF
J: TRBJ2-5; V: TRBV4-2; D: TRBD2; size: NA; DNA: TGTGCCAGCAGCCTGGGGTCTAGCGGGAGTAATAAGGAGACCCAGTACTTC; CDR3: CASSLGSSGSNKETQYF
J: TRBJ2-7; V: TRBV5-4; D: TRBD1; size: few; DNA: TGTGCCAGCAGTTTGCCGGGACAGGGTCCCCACGAGCAGTACTTC; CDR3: CASSLPGQGPHEQYF
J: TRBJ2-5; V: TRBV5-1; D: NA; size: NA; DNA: TGCGCCAGCAAAGAAGCGGGTCTAGAGACCCAGTACTTC; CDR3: CASKEAGLETQYF
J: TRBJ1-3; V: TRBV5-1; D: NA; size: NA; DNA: TGCGCCAGCAGCTTGTTCGAAAGTACTGGAAACACCATATATTTT; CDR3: CASSLFESTGNTIYF
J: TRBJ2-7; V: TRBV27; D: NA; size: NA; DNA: TGTGCCAGCAGTTTATCCTGGACTCATATCACCTACGAGCAGTACTTC; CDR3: CASSLSWTHITYEQYF
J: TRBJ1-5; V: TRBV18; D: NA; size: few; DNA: TGTGCCAGCTCCCCCTGGGTCAGCAATCAGCCCCAGCATTTT; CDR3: CASSPWVSNQPQHF
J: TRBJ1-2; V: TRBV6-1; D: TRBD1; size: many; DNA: TGTGCCAGCACCACCGGACAGGGGAACTATGGCTACACCTTC; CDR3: CASTTGQGNYGYTF
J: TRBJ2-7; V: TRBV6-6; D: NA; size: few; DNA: TGTGCCAGCAGTTACTCTGGACAGAGTAACTACGAGCAGTACTTC; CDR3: CASSYSGQSNYEQYF
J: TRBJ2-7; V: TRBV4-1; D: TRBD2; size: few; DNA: TGCGCCAGCAGCCAACTGGGGGAAACTAGCGGGAGTTACGAGCAGTACTTC; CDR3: CASSQLGETSGSYEQYF
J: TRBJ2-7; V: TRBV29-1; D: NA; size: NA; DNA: TGCAGCGTTGAGGCGGGTTGGGGGAGCTACGAGCAGTACTTC; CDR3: CSVEAGWGSYEQYF
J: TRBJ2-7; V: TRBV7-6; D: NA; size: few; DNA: TGTGCCAGCAGCTTGGAGGGTTGGGTTAATTACGAGCAGTACTTC; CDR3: CASSLEGWVNYEQYF
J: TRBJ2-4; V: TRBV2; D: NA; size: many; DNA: TGTGCCAGCAAGGGGGAGGGCCGTCAAAACATTCAGTACTTC; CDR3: CASKGEGRQNIQYF
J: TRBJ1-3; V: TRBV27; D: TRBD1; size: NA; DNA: TGTGCCAGCAGCAAAAGTACAGGGGTAGGAAACACCATATATTTT; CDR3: CASSKSTGVGNTIYF